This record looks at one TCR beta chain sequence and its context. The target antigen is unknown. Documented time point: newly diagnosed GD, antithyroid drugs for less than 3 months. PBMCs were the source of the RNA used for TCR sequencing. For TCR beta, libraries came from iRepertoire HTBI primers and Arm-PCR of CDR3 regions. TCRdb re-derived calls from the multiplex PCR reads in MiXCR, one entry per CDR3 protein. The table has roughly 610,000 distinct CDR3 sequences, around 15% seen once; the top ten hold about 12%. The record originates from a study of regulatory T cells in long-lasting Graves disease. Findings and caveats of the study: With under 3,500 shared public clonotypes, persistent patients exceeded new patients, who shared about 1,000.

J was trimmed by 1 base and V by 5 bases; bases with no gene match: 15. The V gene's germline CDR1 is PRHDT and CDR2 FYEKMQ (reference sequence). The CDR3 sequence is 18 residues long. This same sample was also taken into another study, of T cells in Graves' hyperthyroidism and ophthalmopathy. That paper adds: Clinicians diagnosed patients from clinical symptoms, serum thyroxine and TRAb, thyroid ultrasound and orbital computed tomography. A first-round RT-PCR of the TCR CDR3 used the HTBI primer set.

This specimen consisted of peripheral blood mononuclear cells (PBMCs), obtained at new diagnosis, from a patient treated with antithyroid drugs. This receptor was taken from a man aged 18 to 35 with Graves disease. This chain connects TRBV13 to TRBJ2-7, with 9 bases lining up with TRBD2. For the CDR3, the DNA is TGTGCCAGCAGCAGGCCTAGCGGGACGGGGATGGGTTCCTACGAGCAGTACTTC. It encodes CASSRPSGTGMGSYEQYF. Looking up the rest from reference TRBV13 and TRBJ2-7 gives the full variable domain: AAGVIQSPRHLIKEKRETATLKCYPIPRHDTVYWYQQGPGQDPQFLISFYEKMQSDKGSIPDRFSAQQFSDYHSELNMSSLELGDSALYFCASSRPSGTGMGSYEQYFGPGTRLTVT.